These 30 T cell receptor beta chains originate from one sample sequenced in a study of radiotherapy plus CTLA-4 blockade in lung cancer. Assay used: immunoSEQ multiplex PCR; TCRdb lists only in-frame clones, some missing. The sample lists around 80,000 clones, roughly 69% occurring once. The starting material was peripheral blood, obtained from a patient treated with radiotherapy plus ipilimumab. The receptors derive from a human donor with non-small cell lung cancer whose response to radiotherapy plus ipilimumab could not be evaluated.

The chain employs TRBV30 and TRBJ2-3, with TRBD1 as a possible D gene (6 bases). CDR1 is GTSNPN and CDR2 is SVGIG in the germline V gene (reference sequence). The V gene lost 2 bases and the J gene lost 3 bases, with 12 bases spanning the gap. CDR3 length: 14 residues. CDR3 region: CAWSQGIPTDTQYF. The CDR3 coding sequence is TGTGCCTGGAGTCAGGGGATTCCAACAGATACGCAGTATTTT.

The rearrangement joins TRBV30 to TRBJ2-3, with D possibly being TRBD2 (6 bases). CDR1 is GTSNPN, CDR2 SVGIG, per germline (reference sequence). This CDR3 is 19 amino acids long. V was shortened by 1 base and J by 5 bases, with 28 bases between the two germline ends. CDR3 sequence: CAWSALQKGRLGHQDTQYF. The CDR3, as DNA: TGTGCCTGGAGTGCCCTCCAGAAAGGGCGACTAGGGCACCAAGATACGCAGTATTTT.

The CDR3 region has the DNA TGCGCCAGCAGCCAAGTCCGACTCGTTCGGGGTGGAGGGGAGCTGTTTTTT. As protein: CASSQVRLVRGGGELFF. This sequence joins TRBV4-1 and TRBJ2-2; possibly TRBD2 for D (5 bases). Germline CDR1 reads MGHRA; CDR2 reads YSYEKL. This CDR3 region has 17 residues. Trimming took off 1 base at V and 8 bases at J, with 20 bases between the two ends.

This chain uses TRBV2 with TRBJ2-4; 8 nucleotides line up with TRBD1. The CDR3 runs 14 residues. Germline V gene lookup returns CDR1 SNHLY and CDR2 FYNNEI. The junction had 4 bases not matched to a gene; V was cut back by 8 bases and J by 1 base. The CDR3 region has the DNA TGTGCCAGCCAAGGACAGGGTGCCAAAAACATTCAGTACTTC. This translates into CASQGQGAKNIQYF.

This clone turned up a few times. This chain links TRBV7-8 with TRBJ2-6, with D unresolved. Looked up from germline, CDR1 is SGHVS and CDR2 is FQNEAQ. Trimming cost V 1 base and J 0 bases, with 10 bases left between them. The CDR3 runs to 17 residues. CDR3 nucleotides: TGTGCCAGCAGCTTAGGGCCGCAAACCTCTGGGGCCAACGTCCTGACTTTC. It encodes CASSLGPQTSGANVLTF.

The V and J genes are TRBV19 and TRBJ1-2, with 11 bases fitting TRBD1. The V gene's germline CDR1 is LNHDA and CDR2 SQIVND (reference sequence). V lost 6 bases, J lost 3 bases, and 3 bases stayed unmatched. This CDR3 is built from 14 residues. The CDR3 spells CASRTGQGDYGYTF. The CDR3 DNA reads as TGTGCCAGTAGAACGGGACAGGGGGACTATGGCTACACCTTC.

This clone was observed a handful of times. The chain employs TRBV15 and TRBJ2-1; D not certain. V was pared by 0 bases and J by 7 bases, with 10 bases between. The CDR3 totals 14 residues. CDR1 and CDR2 (germline): LNHNV, YYDKDF (reference sequence). DNA of the CDR3: TGTGCCACCAGCAGAGAGAAGACGCGGAATGAGCAGTTCTTC. Its protein is CATSREKTRNEQFF.

This clone was recorded a few times. This chain joins TRBV7-2 and TRBJ2-5; no definite D call. Between the trimmed V and J ends, which lost 5 bases and 2 bases, there was a span of 15 bases. The CDR3 has 15 residues. Germline V CDR1 and CDR2: SGHTA, FQGNSA. The CDR3 loop is CASSPWASPQETQYF. The DNA for the CDR3 is TGTGCCAGCAGCCCGTGGGCCTCCCCACAAGAGACCCAGTACTTC.

This sequence joins TRBV28 and TRBJ2-7, with TRBD1 as a possible D gene (6 bases). The CDR3 totals 13 residues. Germline-derived CDR1 and CDR2 are MDHEN and SYDVKM. Deletions cut 6 bases from V and 7 bases from J, with 16 bases between. Here the CDR3 DNA reads TGTGCCAGCAGCTCCGGACAGCCCTGGGAGCAGTACTTC. Protein product: CASSSGQPWEQYF.

This sequence joins TRBV18 and TRBJ1-2; D gene ambiguous. CDR1 is KGHSH, CDR2 LQKENI, per germline. The CDR3 is made up of 14 amino acids. V was trimmed by 4 bases and J by 2 bases, leaving 11 bases between them. The CDR3 is CASSLNQANYGYTF. The CDR3, as DNA: TGTGCCAGCTCACTCAATCAGGCGAACTATGGCTACACCTTC.

A single count supports this clone. The CDR3 here is CATIGQGRGYETQYF. CDR3 in DNA: TGCGCCACCATCGGACAGGGACGAGGGTACGAGACCCAGTACTTC. The V gene is TRBV5-1, the J gene TRBJ2-5; 8 bases are shared with TRBD1. Germline values: CDR1 SGHRS, CDR2 YFSETQ. This CDR3 is 15 amino acids long. J gave up 5 bases and V 9 bases, and 15 bases lay outside the gene matches. Filled out from reference TRBV5-1 and TRBJ2-5, the complete variable domain reads KAGVTQTPRYLIKTRGQQVTLSCSPISGHRSVSWYQQTPGQGLQFLFEYFSETQRNKGNFPGRFSGRQFSNSRSEMNVSTLELGDSALYLCATIGQGRGYETQYFGPGTRLLVL.

The gene calls are TRBV11-3 and TRBJ2-3; D possibly corresponds to TRBD1 (6 bases). The germline V and J ends were trimmed by 8 bases and 2 bases, with 14 bases remaining between them. The CDR3 has 14 amino acids. The germline V gene has CDR1 SGHNT and CDR2 YENEEA. The CDR3 spells CASGRGLHTDTQYF. CDR3 in DNA: TGTGCCAGCGGCAGGGGCCTTCACACAGATACGCAGTATTTT.

This chain connects TRBV6-1 to TRBJ1-2; TRBD1 is a possible D gene (6 bases). V was trimmed by 6 bases and J by 4 bases, leaving 15 bases between them. Per the germline V gene, CDR1 is MNHNS and CDR2 is SASEGT. The CDR3 has 14 residues. CDR3 amino acids: CASSRGDTSYGYTF. The CDR3 bases are TGTGCCAGCAGCAGAGGGGACACCAGCTATGGCTACACCTTC.

V usage is TRBV5-6 and J usage is TRBJ2-7; D perhaps matches TRBD1 (6 bases). Germline CDR1 reads SGHDT; CDR2 reads YYEEEE. The CDR3 extends over 16 amino acids. Deletions cut 4 bases from V and 9 bases from J, with 26 bases between. The CDR3 here is CASSTIFRRQADGQYF. CDR3 DNA: TGTGCCAGCAGCACCATATTCCGGAGACAGGCGGACGGGCAGTACTTC.

Regarding this clone: The junction and the germline gene differ at one end; a read error may be behind it. The identical CDR3 is also encoded by other nucleotide sequences in the sample. The chain links TRBV28 to TRBJ1-6, with 9 bases identical to TRBD1. CDR1 and CDR2 (germline): MDHEN, SYDVKM. The CDR3 is made up of 16 amino acids. The CDR3 DNA is TGTGCCAGCAGCCCTCCTCCGGGACAGGGTAATTCCCCCCTCCACTTT. Encoded protein: CASSPPPGQGNSPLHF.

This chain joins TRBV10-3 and TRBJ2-5; no clear D. Germline-derived CDR1 and CDR2 are ENHRY and SYGVKD. V was clipped by 0 bases and J by 5 bases, with 10 bases between them. The CDR3 runs 14 residues. In DNA, the CDR3 is TGTGCCATCAGTGAGTCGTGGTCACGGGAGACCCAGTACTTC. It yields the protein CAISESWSRETQYF.

V usage is TRBV19 and J usage is TRBJ1-2; D unclear. V lost 6 bases and J 3 bases, leaving 14 bases between the germline ends. The CDR3 is made up of 14 amino acids. The germline V gene encodes CDR1 LNHDA and CDR2 SQIVND (reference sequence). The CDR3 sequence: CASSPGLTDYGYTF. The CDR3, as DNA: TGTGCCAGTAGCCCAGGACTGACTGACTATGGCTACACCTTC.

V usage is TRBV7-9 and J usage is TRBJ2-7; D unresolved. V lost 3 bases to trimming and J lost 0 bases, with 12 bases between them. Germline V gene sequence: CDR1 SEHNR, CDR2 FQNEAQ (reference sequence). The CDR3 is 15 residues long. This chain's CDR3 is CASSFSLKSSYEQYF. CDR3 in DNA: TGTGCCAGCAGCTTCTCTTTGAAGAGCTCCTACGAGCAGTACTTC.

This rearrangement joins TRBV5-1 to TRBJ2-3, with D perhaps TRBD1 (6 bases). V shed 1 base and J shed 2 bases, with 14 bases lying between them. Germline lookup yields CDR1 SGHRS and CDR2 YFSETQ. The CDR3 loop spans 16 amino acids. CDR3 sequence reads: CASSLNLRTDTDTQYF. In DNA, the CDR3 is TGCGCCAGCAGCTTGAATTTGAGGACAGACACAGATACGCAGTATTTT.

This chain uses TRBV7-2 with TRBJ2-3, with TRBD2 identical over 9 bases. The trim removed 4 bases at V and 1 base at J, leaving 3 bases unmatched. Germline loops: CDR1 SGHTA, CDR2 FQGNSA. The CDR3 has 15 residues. CDR3 sequence reads: CASSWLAGGTDTQYF. DNA for the CDR3: TGTGCCAGCAGCTGGTTAGCGGGGGGCACAGATACGCAGTATTTT.

The chain employs TRBV5-1 and TRBJ1-4; 7 bases agree with TRBD1. The CDR3 runs 13 residues. The germline V gene has CDR1 SGHRS and CDR2 YFSETQ. Unmatched junction bases numbered 3, after V lost 0 bases and J lost 10 bases. This CDR3 is CASSLEGAPKLFF. Written as DNA, the CDR3 is TGCGCCAGCAGCTTGGAGGGGGCTCCAAAACTGTTTTTT.

The chain uses TRBV18 and TRBJ2-1; TRBD2 matches at 12 bases. The CDR3 loop spans 18 amino acids. The junction had 14 bases not matched to a gene; V was cut back by 4 bases and J by 7 bases. In germline, CDR1 is KGHSH, CDR2 LQKENI. Written as DNA, the CDR3 is TGTGCCAGCTCACGTTCGGGGACTAGCGGGCCCCTAGGGAATGAGCAGTTCTTC. Its protein is CASSRSGTSGPLGNEQFF.

CDR3 region: CASSNLGGGSYNEQFF. The CDR3 DNA is TGTGCCAGCAGCAATTTAGGGGGGGGCTCCTACAATGAGCAGTTCTTC. V is TRBV7-9 and J is TRBJ2-1, with D perhaps TRBD2 (7 bases). V lost 5 bases and J 0 bases, leaving 14 bases between the germline ends. The CDR3 extends over 16 amino acids. Per germline, CDR1 SEHNR and CDR2 FQNEAQ (reference sequence). The full variable domain, rest sourced from reference TRBV7-9 and TRBJ2-1, is DTGVSQNPRHKITKRGQNVTFRCDPISEHNRLYWYRQTLGQGPEFLTYFQNEAQLEKSRLLSDRFSAERPKGSFSTLEIQRTEQGDSAMYLCASSNLGGGSYNEQFFGPGTRLTVL.

CDR3 in DNA: TGTGCCAGCAGCTACGCCGGCGCAGGGGAGCTTTACTATGGCTACACCTTC. This encodes CASSYAGAGELYYGYTF. This chain links TRBV5-4 with TRBJ1-2; possibly TRBD1 for D (6 bases). V lost 3 bases and J lost 3, with 21 bases in between. Germline CDR1 SGHNT, CDR2 YYREEE (reference sequence). This CDR3 has 17 residues.

In its sample, this clone was seen once. The chain links TRBV5-6 to TRBJ1-6; the match to TRBD1 covers 7 bases. J gave up 3 bases and V 3 bases, and 6 bases lay outside the gene matches. The CDR3 length is 16 residues. Looked up from germline, CDR1 is SGHDT and CDR2 is YYEEEE. The DNA for the CDR3 is TGTGCCAGCAGCTCCCAGACAGGGATCTATAATTCACCCCTCCACTTT. Amino acids: CASSSQTGIYNSPLHF.

The chain uses TRBV5-8 and TRBJ2-2; 9 bases are shared with TRBD1. The germline V gene has CDR1 SGHTS and CDR2 YDEGEE. The CDR3 consists of 15 residues. V was pared by 4 bases and J by 1 base, with 2 bases of the junction left unmatched. CDR3 nucleotide sequence: TGTGCCAGCAGCCCGGGACAGGGGAACACCGGGGAGCTGTTTTTT. It is translated as CASSPGQGNTGELFF.

The chain recombines TRBV18 with TRBJ1-1; D is possibly TRBD1 (5 bases). In germline, CDR1 is KGHSH, CDR2 LQKENI. This CDR3 spans 15 amino acids. The V gene lost 3 bases and the J gene lost 4 bases, with 15 bases spanning the gap. The CDR3 loop is CASSPVGGVGTEAFF. The DNA of the CDR3 is TGTGCCAGCTCACCGGTAGGAGGGGTTGGCACTGAAGCTTTCTTT.

This clone was recorded only once. The chain is built from TRBV4-1 and TRBJ2-7, with TRBD2 identical over 15 bases. Germline lookup yields CDR1 MGHRA and CDR2 YSYEKL. The CDR3 extends over 16 amino acids. The V segment lost 3 bases and the J segment 3 bases; nucleotides outside the gene matches: 3. This chain's CDR3 is CASSHGGLAGGYEQYF. DNA for the CDR3: TGCGCCAGCAGCCATGGGGGACTAGCGGGAGGCTACGAGCAGTACTTC.

This chain connects TRBV6-6 to TRBJ1-3; tentative D call: TRBD1 (5 bases). The CDR3 totals 13 residues. The germline V and J ends were trimmed by 8 bases and 3 bases, with 11 bases remaining between them. Germline loops: CDR1 MNHNY, CDR2 SVGAGI (reference sequence). The CDR3 DNA reads TGTGCCAGCCGTCGGGGGGTTGGAAACACCATATATTTT. This translates into CASRRGVGNTIYF.

This rearrangement joins TRBV19 to TRBJ1-5, with TRBD1 matching over 9 bases. Germline CDR1 and CDR2: LNHDA and SQIVND (reference sequence). The CDR3 totals 16 residues. The J segment lost 5 bases and the V segment lost 3 bases, leaving 8 bases of the junction unmatched. The CDR3 is CASSILVGQGHQPQHF. The CDR3 coding sequence is TGTGCCAGTAGTATCCTGGTGGGACAGGGTCATCAGCCCCAGCATTTT.